These 9 T cell receptor beta chains came from one sample sequenced in a study of T cell responses to AZD1222 COVID-19 vaccine. Clones were sequenced by immunoSEQ multiplex PCR, and TCRdb holds only the in-frame ones, with some missing. Seen here are approximately 130,000 clones, 80% to 95% observed once, and the top ten hold 3.5% to 4.5%. The sequenced sample was peripheral blood, obtained 28 days after the second dose of the MenACWY control vaccine. Source of these receptors: an adult who received the MenACWY meningococcal vaccine as a control.

This sequence joins TRBV6-2 or TRBV6-3 and TRBJ2-3; TRBD2 matches at 10 bases. Germline values: CDR1 MNHEY, CDR2 SVGEGT. Germline trimming cut 6 bases from V and 6 bases from J; bases unmatched to any gene: 9. This CDR3 has 15 residues. CDR3 sequence reads: CASSLAGALSDTQYF. The CDR3 DNA sequence: TGTGCCAGCAGCCTAGCGGGAGCCCTCTCGGATACGCAGTATTTT.

V and J are TRBV4-3 and TRBJ2-3; D possibly uses TRBD1 or TRBD2 (6 bases each). The CDR3 is made up of 15 amino acids. CDR1 is LGHNA and CDR2 is YSLEER in the germline V gene. V was pared by 2 bases and J by 0 bases, with 9 bases between. CDR3 in DNA: TGCGCCAGCAGCCAAAGGGGGGTTAGCACAGATACGCAGTATTTT. Encoded protein: CASSQRGVSTDTQYF.

The chain carries TRBV27 and TRBJ1-2; 10 bases line up with TRBD1. Germline V gives CDR1 MNHEY, CDR2 SMNVEV (reference sequence). CDR3 length equals 16 residues. V lost 4 bases to trimming and J lost 6 bases; unmatched junction nucleotides: 11. The CDR3 DNA sequence: TGTGCCAGCAGTTCATCCGACAGGGGGCCCTTGGATGGCTACACCTTC. Translating it yields CASSSSDRGPLDGYTF.

This clone was seen only once. The chain joins TRBV11-2 to TRBJ2-4; D remains ambiguous. The CDR3 totals 14 residues. Germline assignment: CDR1 SGHAT and CDR2 FQNNGV. V was clipped by 7 bases and J by 0 bases, with 10 bases between them. The CDR3 protein is CASTMGLAKNIQYF. The CDR3 region has the DNA TGTGCCAGCACGATGGGCCTAGCCAAAAACATTCAGTACTTC.

V gene TRBV28 combines with J gene TRBJ1-5; D not resolved. V was shortened by 6 bases and J by 4 bases, with 4 bases between the two germline ends. This CDR3 spans 11 amino acids. Germline-derived CDR1 and CDR2 are MDHEN and SYDVKM. The CDR3 region is CASSTNQPQHF. CDR3 bases: TGTGCCAGCAGCACGAATCAGCCCCAGCATTTT.

This sequence joins TRBV19 and TRBJ2-1; 7 bases are a match to TRBD1. Looked up from germline, CDR1 is LNHDA and CDR2 is SQIVND (reference sequence). Trimming at V came to 6 bases and at J to 4 bases, leaving 12 bases not matched to a gene. This CDR3 is 16 amino acids long. The CDR3 loop reads CASSTRVTGRYNEQFF. The CDR3 DNA reads TGTGCCAGTAGCACCCGGGTGACAGGGAGATACAATGAGCAGTTCTTC.

The J gene is TRBJ1-2, the V gene TRBV6-1; no definite D call. Trimming left V 2 bases short and J 4 bases short, with 8 bases between. This CDR3 comprises 13 residues. Germline CDR1 MNHNS, CDR2 SASEGT. The chain's CDR3 is CASSEPGFYGYTF. CDR3 in DNA: TGTGCCAGCAGTGAACCGGGTTTCTATGGCTACACCTTC.

This rearrangement joins TRBV11-1 to TRBJ2-7; D may match TRBD1 or TRBD2 (5 bases each). V lost 0 bases and J lost 2, with 8 bases in between. Germline V lookup: CDR1 SGHAT, CDR2 FQDESV (reference sequence). This CDR3 has 14 amino acids. CDR3 residues: CASSLAGVTYEQYF. In nucleotides, the CDR3 is TGTGCCAGCAGCTTAGCGGGGGTCACCTACGAGCAGTACTTC.

The genes are TRBV7-2 and TRBJ2-1, with 8 bases matching TRBD1. CDR1 is SGHTA and CDR2 is FQGNSA in the germline V gene. J lost 8 bases, V lost 5 bases, and 14 bases had no gene match. The CDR3 contains 16 residues. CDR3 protein: CASSRIRRRGRHEQFF. Written as DNA, the CDR3 is TGTGCCAGCAGCCGCATTAGGCGCAGGGGGCGCCATGAGCAGTTCTTC.